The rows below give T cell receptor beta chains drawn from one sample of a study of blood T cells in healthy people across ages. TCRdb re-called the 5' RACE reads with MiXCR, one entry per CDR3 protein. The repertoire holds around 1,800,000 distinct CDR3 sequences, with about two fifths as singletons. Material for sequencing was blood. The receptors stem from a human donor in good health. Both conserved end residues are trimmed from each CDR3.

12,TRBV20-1,SARPPQLGEKLF
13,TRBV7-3,ASSRWQGPQETQY
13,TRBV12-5,ASGLSGGTTDTQY
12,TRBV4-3,ASSQATGLYVQY
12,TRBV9,ASSANGGAHEQF
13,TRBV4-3,ASSQGTGLNYGYT
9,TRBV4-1,ASSQDGMAF
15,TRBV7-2,ASSLRHTASGANVLT
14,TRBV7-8,ASSSRTGGSGETQY
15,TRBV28,ASSLSTSGGITYEQY
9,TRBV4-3,ASSGRLGYT
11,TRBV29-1,SVRTSPQETQY
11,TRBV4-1,ASSRETGGKQF
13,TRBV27,ASRPGTGAGYGYT
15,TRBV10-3,AISESSVGTNQETQY
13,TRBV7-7,ASSPLTEPQETQY
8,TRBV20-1,SASREEQY
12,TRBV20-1,SARDFRVGYGYT
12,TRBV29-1,SVVETGANTEAF
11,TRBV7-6,ASSFQGFHGYT
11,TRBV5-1,ASGVVPNTEAF
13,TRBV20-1,SARDRSWYTDTQY
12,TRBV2,ASSARTAKNIQY
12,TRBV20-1,SADSGLAGNEQF
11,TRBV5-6,ASVRAGRGTQY
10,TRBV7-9,ASSPHLDEQF
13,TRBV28,ASSSPGLAHYEQY
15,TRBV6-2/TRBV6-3,ASSYGVAGGVYNEQF
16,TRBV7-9,ASSLSHTQGWVDTEAF
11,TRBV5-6,ASTRNGVYEQY
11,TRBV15,ATSRDTGEKLF
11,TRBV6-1,ATGTGGGETQY
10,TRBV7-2,ASSLNSDTQY
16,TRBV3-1,ASSQAPLGYATSYEQY
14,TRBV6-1,ASSHYRGGANYGYT
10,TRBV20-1,SATDRSYEQY
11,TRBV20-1,SARDLLYYGYT
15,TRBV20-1,SARQDRGFSENSPLH
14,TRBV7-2,DSSLRAGPYQETQY
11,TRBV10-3,AIKEGTNYEQY
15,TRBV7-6,ASSFVAGTVAYNEQF
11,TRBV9,ASSGDYRFGQF